This TCR beta chain appears in the sequencing data of a study of CD8+CD57+ T cells in acquired aplastic anemia. Study as a whole: Roughly 3.2 ug was the average amount of DNA from sorted CD4+ and CD8+ cells.

Study findings and constraints: The study identified roughly 31 CD8+ CDR3 sequences shared by patients and controls.

Genomic DNA acted as the template from which TCR beta VDJ combination and CDR3 sequence profiling were carried out. TCRdb recomputed calls from the reads with MiXCR, one row per CDR3 protein. The top ten hold 2% to 2.5% of the sample, which has roughly 58,000 distinct CDR3 sequences, around 50% seen once. The CDR3 length is 15 residues. V lost 4 bases and J lost 0, with 13 bases in between. From germline, CDR1 is SGDLS and CDR2 YYNGEE. Comment on this clonotype: The antigen remains unidentified.

Input material: sorted CD4+, CD8+, or CD8+CD57+ T cells (not recorded which) from PBMCs. The chain links TRBV9 to TRBJ1-1; D remains unclear. This receptor was identified in a human donor in good health, serving as a control. CDR3 coding DNA: TGTGCCAGCAGCCTCCAGGAGGCGATGAACACTGAAGCTTTCTTT. Translating it yields CASSLQEAMNTEAFF.